This TCR beta chain emerged from a study of T cells in Graves' hyperthyroidism and ophthalmopathy. Regions amplified from RNA transcripts were the TCR beta CDR3 regions. During a first-round RT-PCR of the TCR CDR3, the HTBI primer set was used. Using its own MiXCR run on the multiplex PCR reads, TCRdb lists one record per CDR3 protein. The table shows around 580,000 distinct CDR3 sequences, with roughly 46% occurring only once. This clonotype came up once. Its antigen is still unknown. CDR3 size: 12 residues. CDR1 is SQVTM, CDR2 ANQGSEA, per germline. Trimming pared 7 bases from V and 8 bases from J, leaving 17 bases between. Study results and limitations: Blood samples included most of the expanded thyroid clonotypes exceeding 0.001. Ophthalmopathy and stable hyperthyroidism were told apart by a 13 V-J model.

Diagnosis of hyperthyroidism was new in patients aged 18 to 65, and its duration was under 2 months. On the basis of clinical symptoms, serum thyroxine and TRAb, thyroid ultrasound and orbital computed tomography, diagnoses were made. Sequenced: peripheral blood or thyroid tissue (not recorded which). The rearrangement uses TRBV29-1 and TRBJ1-2; perhaps TRBD1 as D (6 bases). The sequence was obtained from a woman aged 18-29 years with Graves' hyperthyroidism. For the CDR3, the DNA is TGCAGCGCTCCGGCCACAGGGCTGGGCTACACCTTC. Its translation: CSAPATGLGYTF. Filled out from reference TRBV29-1 and TRBJ1-2, the complete variable domain reads SAVISQKPSRDICQRGTSLTIQCQVDSQVTMMFWYRQQPGQSLTLIATANQGSEATYESGFVIDKFPISRPNLTFSTLTVSNMSPEDSSIYLCSAPATGLGYTFGSGTRLTVV.